This TCR beta chain was profiled in a study of blood T cell repertoires in COVID-19. The wider study: PBMCs, B-cell-depleted T cells, or T cells provided the cDNA or gDNA that made up the material.

This clone has more than one count but fewer than ten. Profiling relied on immunoSEQ multiplex PCR, and the TCRdb table lists in-frame clones only, not all of them. This table holds roughly 38,000 clones, 90% found once. The CDR3 is made up of 16 amino acids. V dropped 5 bases and J dropped 1; count of bases not matched to a gene: 4. Germline V gene sequence: CDR1 SSHAT, CDR2 FNYEAQ (reference sequence). Sequencing was performed on peripheral blood. The V and J genes are TRBV7-7 and TRBJ2-2; 10 bases align to TRBD2. This clonotype was obtained from a man in his sixties with active or convalescent COVID-19. CDR3 loop: CASSRWTSGNTGELFF. The CDR3 DNA reads TGTGCCAGCAGCCGATGGACTAGCGGGAACACCGGGGAGCTGTTTTTT.